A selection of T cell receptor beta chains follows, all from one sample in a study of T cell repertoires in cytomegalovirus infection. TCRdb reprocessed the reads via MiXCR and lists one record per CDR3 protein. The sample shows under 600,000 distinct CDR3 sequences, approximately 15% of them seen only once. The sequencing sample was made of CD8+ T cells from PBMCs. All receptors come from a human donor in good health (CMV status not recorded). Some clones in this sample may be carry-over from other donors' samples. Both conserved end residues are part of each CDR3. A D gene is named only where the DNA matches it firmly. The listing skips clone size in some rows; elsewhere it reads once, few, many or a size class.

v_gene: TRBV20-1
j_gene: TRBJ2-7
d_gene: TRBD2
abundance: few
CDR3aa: CSARDPAGLWYEQYF
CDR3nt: TGCAGTGCTAGAGACCCAGCGGGACTTTGGTACGAGCAGTACTTC

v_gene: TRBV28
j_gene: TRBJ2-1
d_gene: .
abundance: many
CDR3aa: CASTWGAGDFHNEQFF
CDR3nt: TGTGCCAGCACCTGGGGGGCGGGAGACTTCCACAATGAGCAGTTCTTC

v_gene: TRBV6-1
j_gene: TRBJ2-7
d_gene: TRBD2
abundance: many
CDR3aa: CASRGLAGGFYEQYF
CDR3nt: TGTGCCAGCAGGGGGCTAGCGGGAGGATTCTACGAGCAGTACTTC

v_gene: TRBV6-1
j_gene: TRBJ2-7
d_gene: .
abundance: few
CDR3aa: CASSQTVAYEQYF
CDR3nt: TGTGCCAGCAGCCAAACAGTCGCTTACGAGCAGTACTTC

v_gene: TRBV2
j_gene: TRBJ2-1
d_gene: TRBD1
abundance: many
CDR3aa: CASRDRGANEQFF
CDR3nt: TGTGCCAGCAGGGACAGGGGAGCAAATGAGCAGTTCTTC

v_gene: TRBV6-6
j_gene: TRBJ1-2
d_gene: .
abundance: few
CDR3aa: CASSPRLNYGYTF
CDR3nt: TGTGCCAGCAGCCCTAGACTAAACTATGGCTACACCTTC

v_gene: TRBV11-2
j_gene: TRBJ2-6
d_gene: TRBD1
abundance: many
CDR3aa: CASSVRTGEAIGANVLTF
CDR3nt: TGTGCCAGCAGCGTCCGGACAGGGGAGGCGATTGGGGCCAACGTCCTGACTTTC

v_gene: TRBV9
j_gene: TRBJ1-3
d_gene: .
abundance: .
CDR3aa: CASSVGYGTGNTIYF
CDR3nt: TGTGCCAGCAGCGTAGGATACGGAACCGGAAACACCATATATTTT

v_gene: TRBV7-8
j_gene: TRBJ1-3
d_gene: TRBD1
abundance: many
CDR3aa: CASSLARGQSSGNTIYF
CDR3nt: TGTGCCAGCAGCTTAGCGCGGGGACAGAGCTCTGGAAACACCATATATTTT

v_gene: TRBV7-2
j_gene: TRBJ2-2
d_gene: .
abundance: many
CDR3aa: CASSLRMGAHGELFF
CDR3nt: TGTGCCAGCAGCTTAAGGATGGGGGCCCACGGGGAGCTGTTTTTT

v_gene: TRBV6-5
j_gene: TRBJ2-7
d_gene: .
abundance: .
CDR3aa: CASTRGRGNEQYF
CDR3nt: TGTGCCAGCACCCGGGGTCGGGGCAACGAGCAGTACTTC

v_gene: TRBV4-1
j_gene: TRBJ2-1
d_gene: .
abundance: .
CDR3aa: CASSQVDISYNEQFF
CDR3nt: TGCGCCAGCAGCCAAGTAGATATCTCCTACAATGAGCAGTTCTTC

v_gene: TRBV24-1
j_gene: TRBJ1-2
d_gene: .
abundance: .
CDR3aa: CATSDLRSYTF
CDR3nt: TGTGCCACCAGTGATTTGCGGTCATACACCTTC

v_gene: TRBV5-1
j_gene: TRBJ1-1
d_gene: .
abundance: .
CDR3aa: CASSPGAENTEAFF
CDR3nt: TGCGCCAGCAGCCCGGGGGCGGAGAACACTGAAGCTTTCTTT

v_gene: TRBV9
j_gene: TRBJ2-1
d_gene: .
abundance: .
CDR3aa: CASSVDTREQFF
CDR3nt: TGTGCCAGCAGCGTTGACACCAGAGAGCAGTTCTTC

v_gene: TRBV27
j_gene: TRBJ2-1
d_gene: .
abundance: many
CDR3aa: CASSIQGWNEQFF
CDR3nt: TGTGCCAGCAGTATACAGGGTTGGAATGAGCAGTTCTTC